Following are 28 T cell receptor beta chains from one sample sequenced in a study of cytomegalovirus exposure and HLA in healthy donors. This PCR relied on a set of 60 Vbeta primers and 13 Jbeta primers. Sequenced by immunoSEQ multiplex PCR; TCRdb stores in-frame clones only, minus some. Here the sample spans tens of thousands of clones, approximately 76% being singletons. The sequenced material came from PBMCs. The receptor source for this set is a male donor in good health and CMV-seronegative.

V usage is TRBV28 and J usage is TRBJ1-2, with 10 bases lining up with TRBD1. J gave up 7 bases and V 5 bases, and 7 bases lay outside the gene matches. The CDR3 covers 14 residues. The germline CDR1 and CDR2 sequences are MDHEN and SYDVKM. The CDR3 spells CASSNRDRGSGYTF. In DNA, the CDR3 is TGTGCCAGCAGTAACCGGGACAGGGGTAGTGGCTACACCTTC.

As regards this clone: An end of the junction differs from the germline gene, which may be a read error. The V gene is TRBV20-1, the J gene TRBJ1-1; D possibly corresponds to TRBD1 (5 bases). CDR1 and CDR2 (germline): DFQATT, SNEGSKA (reference sequence). This CDR3 has 11 amino acids. This CDR3 is CSRDSLNLRTF. CDR3 nucleotide sequence: TGCAGCCGGGACTCACTAAATCTTAGGACGTTT.

This rearrangement joins TRBV2 to TRBJ2-1; 7 bases fit TRBD2. V was pared by 6 bases and J by 14 bases, with 10 bases of the junction left unmatched. CDR1 and CDR2 from the germline V gene are SNHLY and FYNNEI. The CDR3 is 12 amino acids. CDR3 nucleotides: TGTGCCAGCAGATACACGCCCAGCGGGGAGTTCTTC. Translating gives CASRYTPSGEFF.

As to this clone: Mismatch with germline at one junction end may stem from a read error. This chain joins TRBV5-5 and TRBJ1-2; D is possibly TRBD1 (6 bases). The CDR3 spans 15 residues. The germline CDR1 and CDR2 sequences are SGHKS and YYEKEE (reference sequence). CDR3 coding DNA: TGCGCCAGCAGCCAAGATAGGGGGTGGGGCTATGGCTACACCTTC. Its translation: CASSQDRGWGYGYTF. The complete variable domain, with remaining parts taken from reference TRBV5-5 and TRBJ1-2, reads DAGVTQSPTHLIKTRGQQVTLRCSPISGHKSVSWYQQVLGQGPQFIFQYYEKEERGRGNFPDRFSARQFPNYSSELNVNALLLGDSALYLCASSQDRGWGYGYTFGSGTRLTVV.

CDR3 protein: CASSLAIEGQPQHF. DNA of the CDR3: TGTGCCAGCAGCTTAGCCATCGAGGGTCAGCCCCAGCATTTT. The gene calls are TRBV7-2 and TRBJ1-5; D unresolved. The CDR3 length is 14 residues. Germline V gene lookup returns CDR1 SGHTA and CDR2 FQGNSA. V was trimmed by 0 bases and J by 6 bases, leaving 9 bases between them.

V usage is TRBV10-3 and J usage is TRBJ2-5, with 9 nucleotides matching TRBD1. Germline assignment: CDR1 ENHRY and CDR2 SYGVKD. The CDR3 sequence is 15 residues long. V trimming: 3 bases; J trimming: 3 bases; junction bases outside the gene matches: 5. This CDR3 reads CAISDKTGGKETQYF. The CDR3 coding sequence is TGTGCCATCAGTGACAAGACAGGGGGAAAAGAGACCCAGTACTTC.

The chain recombines TRBV18 with TRBJ2-2; D is unresolved. Germline V lookup: CDR1 KGHSH, CDR2 LQKENI. V lost 3 bases and J lost 4, with 9 bases in between. There are 14 residues in the CDR3. CDR3 loop: CASSPAFGTGELFF. CDR3 bases: TGTGCCAGCTCACCCGCCTTCGGCACCGGGGAGCTGTTTTTT.

This chain connects TRBV5-5 to TRBJ1-1; D is unclear. The V gene's germline CDR1 is SGHKS and CDR2 YYEKEE (reference sequence). This CDR3 is built from 12 residues. V lost 4 bases and J lost 6, with 10 bases in between. CDR3 sequence (DNA): TGTGCCAGCAGCGGTCGGCAGGCTGAAGCTTTCTTT. As protein: CASSGRQAEAFF.

The V call is TRBV9, the J call TRBJ1-2; 9 bases map to TRBD1. The CDR3 runs 16 residues. Germline CDR1 SGDLS, CDR2 YYNGEE. V was clipped by 5 bases and J by 8 bases; unmatched bases: 16. The CDR3 region has the DNA TGTGCCAGCAGTCATCCGGGACAGGGCCCCAGCGGAGGCTACACCTTC. Translation: CASSHPGQGPSGGYTF.

The chain is built from TRBV4-1 and TRBJ2-3; 11 bases are shared with TRBD2. Germline loops: CDR1 MGHRA, CDR2 YSYEKL. This CDR3 spans 20 amino acids. The V and J ends lost 2 bases and 0 bases, in that order; junction bases with no gene match: 13. The CDR3 here is CASSQKGLAGGESSTDTQYF. In DNA, the CDR3 is TGCGCCAGCAGCCAAAAGGGTCTAGCGGGAGGCGAATCTAGCACAGATACGCAGTATTTT.

This chain joins TRBV23-1 and TRBJ2-1, with 7 bases fitting TRBD1. TRBV23-1 counts as an open reading frame of uncertain function. There are 16 residues in the CDR3. V was clipped by 6 bases and J by 5 bases; unmatched bases: 13. CDR3 in DNA: TGCGCCAGCAGGCCACAACCGGGACAGAATAACAATGAGCAGTTCTTC. Its protein is CASRPQPGQNNNEQFF.

The V and J genes are TRBV9 and TRBJ2-7, with 8 bases that match TRBD1. V was pared by 0 bases and J by 3 bases, with 2 bases of the junction left unmatched. From germline, CDR1 is SGDLS and CDR2 YYNGEE. The CDR3 sequence is 14 residues long. In DNA, the CDR3 is TGTGCCAGCAGCGTAGCAGGGGGCGGCTACGAGCAGTACTTC. Encoded protein: CASSVAGGGYEQYF.

V and J are TRBV28 and TRBJ1-1, with TRBD1 identical over 7 bases. Germline V gene data show CDR1 as MDHEN and CDR2 as SYDVKM. J gave up 2 bases and V 3 bases, and 15 bases lay outside the gene matches. The CDR3 runs to 18 residues. CDR3 in DNA: TGTGCCAGCAGTTTTATCGAGGGGGCGAAAGCACCCAACACTGAAGCTTTCTTT. Its translation: CASSFIEGAKAPNTEAFF. The whole variable domain, remainder taken from reference TRBV28 and TRBJ1-1, is DVKVTQSSRYLVKRTGEKVFLECVQDMDHENMFWYRQDPGLGLRLIYFSYDVKMKEKGDIPEGYSVSREKKERFSLILESASTNQTSMYLCASSFIEGAKAPNTEAFFGQGTRLTVV.

This chain's CDR3 is CASSLSGVLEAFF. The CDR3, as DNA: TGTGCCAGCAGCCTGTCAGGGGTTCTTGAAGCTTTCTTT. The J gene is TRBJ1-1, the V gene TRBV5-4, with a tentative D call TRBD1 (6 bases). Germline-derived CDR1 and CDR2 are SGHNT and YYREEE (reference sequence). With 4 bases removed from V and 7 bases from J, the gap between germline ends came to 14 bases. CDR3 length: 13 residues.

This clone was seen a few times. The chain carries TRBV11-2 and TRBJ2-5; possibly TRBD1 for D (5 bases). This CDR3 contains 15 residues. Looked up from germline, CDR1 is SGHAT and CDR2 is FQNNGV. V dropped 0 bases and J dropped 2 bases, with 10 bases sitting between them. CDR3 sequence (DNA): TGTGCCAGCAGCTTAGATCAGGGCAGACAAGAGACCCAGTACTTC. Translating gives CASSLDQGRQETQYF.

The V and J genes are TRBV28 and TRBJ2-5; D unclear. The CDR3 sequence is 16 residues long. CDR1 MDHEN and CDR2 SYDVKM come from the germline V gene. V was trimmed by 5 bases and J by 1 base, leaving 17 bases between them. Here the CDR3 DNA reads TGTGCCAGCAGTCCTTCACCGAGGCATACCCAAGAGACCCAGTACTTC. Its translation is CASSPSPRHTQETQYF.

The V gene is TRBV28, the J gene TRBJ1-4, with no clear D. The CDR3 has 13 residues. Trimming took off 9 bases at V and 6 bases at J, with 14 bases between the two ends. Germline V CDR1 and CDR2: MDHEN, SYDVKM. The CDR3: CASQRLADEKLFF. The DNA for the CDR3 is TGTGCCAGTCAAAGGCTAGCTGATGAAAAACTGTTTTTT.

This chain connects TRBV19 to TRBJ2-2; possible D gene TRBD2, 6 bases. This CDR3 comprises 16 residues. Germline assignment: CDR1 LNHDA and CDR2 SQIVND (reference sequence). Trimming took off 10 bases at V and 1 base at J, with 19 bases between the two ends. The CDR3 DNA reads TGTGCCACAACCGCCGGCAGGGAGGTGAACACCGGGGAGCTGTTTTTT. Amino acid sequence: CATTAGREVNTGELFF.

The chain has TRBV6-5 and TRBJ1-4; D gene unclear. Germline V CDR1 and CDR2: MNHEY, SVGAGI. This CDR3 is 15 amino acids long. V gave up 11 bases and J gave up 0 bases, with 16 bases separating them. CDR3 in amino acids: CAAKRFQATNEKLFF. The CDR3 DNA reads as TGTGCCGCTAAACGCTTCCAAGCAACTAATGAAAAACTGTTTTTT.

The CDR3 nucleotides are TGTGCCAGCAGCTCCGGACGGGGAGATGGCTACACCTTC. Residues: CASSSGRGDGYTF. The chain has TRBV7-4 and TRBJ1-2; D is ambiguous. CDR1 SGHVT and CDR2 SQSDAQ come from the germline V gene. The CDR3 runs 13 residues. The V end was cut by 4 bases, the J end by 6 bases, with 12 bases between.

The chain uses TRBV12-5 and TRBJ1-5, with TRBD1 as a possible D gene (5 bases). The germline V gene has CDR1 LGHNT and CDR2 FRNRAP. The CDR3 runs to 12 residues. Trimming removed 5 bases at V and 6 bases at J, with 8 bases between. CDR3 nucleotides: TGTGCTAGTGGTACAGGCGGTCAGCCCCAGCATTTT. It yields the protein CASGTGGQPQHF.

There are a few counts of this clone. The chain uses TRBV6-5 and TRBJ1-3; TRBD1 is a possible D gene (5 bases). CDR3 length: 14 amino acids. Trimming stripped 2 bases from V and 3 bases from J, with 8 bases between. CDR1 and CDR2 from the germline V gene are MNHEY and SVGAGI. CDR3 nucleotides: TGTGCCAGCAGTTACGGCGGGGGTGGAAACACCATATATTTT. Its translation: CASSYGGGGNTIYF.

A single count supports this clone. The V call is TRBV11-2, the J call TRBJ1-4, with unresolved D. Per germline, CDR1 SGHAT and CDR2 FQNNGV. The V end lost 2 bases, the J end lost 8 bases, and 12 bases lay between the germline ends. This CDR3 contains 14 residues. CDR3 DNA: TGTGCCAGCAGCTTAAAGGATGAGGGAGAAAAACTGTTTTTT. This sequence encodes CASSLKDEGEKLFF.

V gene TRBV5-1 combines with J gene TRBJ1-1; perhaps TRBD1 as D (5 bases). This CDR3 has 14 amino acids. Deletions cut 3 bases from V and 4 bases from J, with 13 bases between. Germline V gene sequence: CDR1 SGHRS, CDR2 YFSETQ. CDR3 amino acids: CASSSGEPGTEAFF. CDR3 coding DNA: TGCGCCAGCAGCTCGGGGGAGCCGGGCACTGAAGCTTTCTTT.

The genes are TRBV28 and TRBJ2-1; 8 nucleotides agree with TRBD2. Germline values: CDR1 MDHEN, CDR2 SYDVKM. CDR3 length: 14 residues. Trimming cost V 2 bases and J 12 bases; bases outside gene matches: 9. DNA for the CDR3: TGTGCCAGCAGTTTAGCGGGAGGCCTCGAGGGGCAGTTCTTC. Translating it yields CASSLAGGLEGQFF.

The chain combines TRBV19 with TRBJ2-3, with D maybe TRBD1 (5 bases). CDR1 and CDR2 from the germline V gene are LNHDA and SQIVND (reference sequence). CDR3 length equals 15 residues. The V end was cut by 5 bases, the J end by 1 base, with 13 bases between. DNA for the CDR3: TGTGCCAGTAGTGTACAGGCCGCCGGCACAGATACGCAGTATTTT. Amino acids: CASSVQAAGTDTQYF.

This clone was picked up a small number of times. The chain has TRBV7-8 and TRBJ2-5; a possible D gene is TRBD2 (6 bases). CDR3 length equals 11 residues. Trimming left V 4 bases short and J 10 bases short, with 10 bases between. In germline, CDR1 is SGHVS, CDR2 FQNEAQ. The CDR3 here is CASSSREDQYF. The CDR3 DNA sequence: TGTGCCAGCAGCTCCAGGGAGGACCAGTACTTC. The full variable domain, in which reference TRBV7-8 and TRBJ2-5 provide the parts outside the CDR3, is GAGVSQSPRYKVAKRGQDVALRCDPISGHVSLFWYQQALGQGPEFLTYFQNEAQLDKSGLPSDRFFAERPEGSVSTLKIQRTQQEDSAVYLCASSSREDQYFGPGTRLLVL.

V is TRBV29-1 and J is TRBJ1-5; a weak D match, TRBD1 (6 bases). The ends were cut back, 7 bases at V and 7 bases at J, with 17 bases in the middle. The CDR3 totals 13 residues. CDR1 and CDR2 (germline): SQVTM, ANQGSEA. The CDR3 spells CSASEQGRQPQHF. CDR3 DNA: TGCAGCGCAAGCGAACAGGGTAGGCAGCCCCAGCATTTT.